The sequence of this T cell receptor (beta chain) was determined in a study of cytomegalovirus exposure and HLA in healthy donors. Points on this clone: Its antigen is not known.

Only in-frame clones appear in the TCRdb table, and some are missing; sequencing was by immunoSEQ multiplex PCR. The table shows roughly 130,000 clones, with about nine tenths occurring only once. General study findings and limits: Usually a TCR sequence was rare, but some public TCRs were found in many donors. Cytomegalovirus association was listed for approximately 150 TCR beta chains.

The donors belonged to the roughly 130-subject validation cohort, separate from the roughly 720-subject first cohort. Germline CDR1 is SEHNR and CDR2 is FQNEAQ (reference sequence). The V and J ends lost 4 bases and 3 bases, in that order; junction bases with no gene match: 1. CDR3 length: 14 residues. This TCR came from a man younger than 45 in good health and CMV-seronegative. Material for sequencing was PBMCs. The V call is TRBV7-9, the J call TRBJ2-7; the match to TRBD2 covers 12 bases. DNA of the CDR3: TGTGCCAGCAGCTCGGGACTAGCGGGCTACGAGCAGTACTTC. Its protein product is CASSSGLAGYEQYF.